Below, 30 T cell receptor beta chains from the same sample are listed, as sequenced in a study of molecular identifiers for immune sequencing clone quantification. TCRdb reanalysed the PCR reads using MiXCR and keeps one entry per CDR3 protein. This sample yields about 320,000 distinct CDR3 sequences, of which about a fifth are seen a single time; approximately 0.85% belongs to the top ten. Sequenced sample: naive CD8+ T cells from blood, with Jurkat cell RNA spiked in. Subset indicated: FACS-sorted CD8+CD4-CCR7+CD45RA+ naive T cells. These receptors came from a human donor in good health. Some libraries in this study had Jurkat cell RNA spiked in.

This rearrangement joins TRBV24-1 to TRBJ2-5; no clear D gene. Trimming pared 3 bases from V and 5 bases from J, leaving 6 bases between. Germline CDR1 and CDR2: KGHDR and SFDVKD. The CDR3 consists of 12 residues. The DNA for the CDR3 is TGTGCCACCAGTGATGCGGCGGAGACCCAGTACTTC. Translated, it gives CATSDAAETQYF.

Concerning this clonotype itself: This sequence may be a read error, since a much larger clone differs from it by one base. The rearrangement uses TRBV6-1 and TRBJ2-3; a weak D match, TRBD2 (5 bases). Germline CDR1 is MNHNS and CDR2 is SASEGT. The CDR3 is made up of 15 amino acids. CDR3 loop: CAGSEERTSTDTQYF. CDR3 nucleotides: TGTGCCGGCAGTGAAGAACGGACTAGCACAGATACGCAGTATTTT.

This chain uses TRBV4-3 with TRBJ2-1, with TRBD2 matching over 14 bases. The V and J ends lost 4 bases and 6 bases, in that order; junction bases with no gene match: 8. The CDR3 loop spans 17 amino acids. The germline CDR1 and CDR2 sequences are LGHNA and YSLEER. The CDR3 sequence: CASSPGLAGVLGNEQFF. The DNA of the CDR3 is TGCGCCAGCAGCCCGGGACTAGCGGGAGTTTTGGGCAATGAGCAGTTCTTC.

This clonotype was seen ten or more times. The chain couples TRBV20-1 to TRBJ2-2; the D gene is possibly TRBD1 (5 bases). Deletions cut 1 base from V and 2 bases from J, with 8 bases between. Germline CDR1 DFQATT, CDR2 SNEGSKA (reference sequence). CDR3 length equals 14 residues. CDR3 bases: TGCAGTGCTAGAGGGACACTTAACACCGGGGAGCTGTTTTTT. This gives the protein CSARGTLNTGELFF.

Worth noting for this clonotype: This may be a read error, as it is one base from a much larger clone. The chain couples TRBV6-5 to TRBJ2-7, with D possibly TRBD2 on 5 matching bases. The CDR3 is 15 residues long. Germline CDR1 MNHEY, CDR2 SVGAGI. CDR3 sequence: CASGYGNGASYEQYF. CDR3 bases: TGTGCCAGCGGTTACGGGAATGGAGCCTCCTACGAGCAGTACTTC.

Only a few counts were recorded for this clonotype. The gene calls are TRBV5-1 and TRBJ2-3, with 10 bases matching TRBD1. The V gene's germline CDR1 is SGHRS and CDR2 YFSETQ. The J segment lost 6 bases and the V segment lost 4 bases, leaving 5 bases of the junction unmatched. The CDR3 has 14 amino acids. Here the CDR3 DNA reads TGCGCCAGCAGCCCGACAGGGGGCAGGGATACGCAGTATTTT. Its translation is CASSPTGGRDTQYF.

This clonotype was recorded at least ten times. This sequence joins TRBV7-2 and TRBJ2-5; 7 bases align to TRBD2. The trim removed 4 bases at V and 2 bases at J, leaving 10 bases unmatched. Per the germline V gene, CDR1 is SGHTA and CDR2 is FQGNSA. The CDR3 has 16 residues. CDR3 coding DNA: TGTGCCAGCAGCTCCCGGACTAGTCTGCGACAAGAGACCCAGTACTTC. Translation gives CASSSRTSLRQETQYF.

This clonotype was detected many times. The CDR3 sequence: CASSPRTATEQYF. For the CDR3, the DNA is TGTGCCAGCAGCCCGCGGACAGCGACCGAGCAGTACTTC. J is TRBJ2-7 and V is TRBV7-9; D is possibly TRBD1 (6 bases). CDR1 is SEHNR and CDR2 is FQNEAQ in the germline V gene (reference sequence). V lost 5 bases and J lost 6, with 14 bases in between. The CDR3 runs 13 residues.

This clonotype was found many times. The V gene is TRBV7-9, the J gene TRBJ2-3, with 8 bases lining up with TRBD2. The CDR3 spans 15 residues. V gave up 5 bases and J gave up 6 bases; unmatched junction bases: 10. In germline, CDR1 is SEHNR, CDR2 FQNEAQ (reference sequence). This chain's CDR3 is CASSHSGRAADTQYF. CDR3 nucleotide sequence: TGTGCCAGCAGCCACAGCGGGAGAGCAGCCGATACGCAGTATTTT.

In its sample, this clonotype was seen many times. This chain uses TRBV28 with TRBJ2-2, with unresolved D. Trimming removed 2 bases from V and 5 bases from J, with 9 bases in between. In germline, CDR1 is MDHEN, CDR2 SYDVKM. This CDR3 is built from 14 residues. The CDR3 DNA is TGTGCCAGCAGTTTAAGTCTTCGTACCGGGGAGCTGTTTTTT. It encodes CASSLSLRTGELFF.

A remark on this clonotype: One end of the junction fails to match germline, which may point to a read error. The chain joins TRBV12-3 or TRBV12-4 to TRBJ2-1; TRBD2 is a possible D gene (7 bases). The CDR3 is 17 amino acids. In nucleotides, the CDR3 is TGTACCAGCAGTTTTTCCATTTACGGGGGGCAGTTCGATGAGCAGTTCTTC. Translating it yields CTSSFSIYGGQFDEQFF.

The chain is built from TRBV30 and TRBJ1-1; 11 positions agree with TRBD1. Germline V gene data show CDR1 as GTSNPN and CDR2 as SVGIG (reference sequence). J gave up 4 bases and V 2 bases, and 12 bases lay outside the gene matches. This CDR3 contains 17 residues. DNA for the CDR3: TGTGCCTGGAGTCCCAGATCCACCGGGACAGGGGGCACTGAAGCTTTCTTT. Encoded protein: CAWSPRSTGTGGTEAFF.

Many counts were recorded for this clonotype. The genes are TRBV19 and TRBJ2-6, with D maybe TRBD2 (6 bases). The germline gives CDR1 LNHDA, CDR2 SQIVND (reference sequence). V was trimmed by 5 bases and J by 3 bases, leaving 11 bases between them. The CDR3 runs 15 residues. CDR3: CASSAGTRGANVLTF. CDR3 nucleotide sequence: TGTGCCAGTAGTGCGGGGACTCGTGGGGCCAACGTCCTGACTTTC.

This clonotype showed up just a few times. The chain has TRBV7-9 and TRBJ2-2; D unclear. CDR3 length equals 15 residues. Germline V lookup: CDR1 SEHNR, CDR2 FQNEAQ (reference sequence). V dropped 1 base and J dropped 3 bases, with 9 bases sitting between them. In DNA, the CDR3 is TGTGCCAGCAGCTTAGTAGTGGAGCACACCGGGGAGCTGTTTTTT. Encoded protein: CASSLVVEHTGELFF.

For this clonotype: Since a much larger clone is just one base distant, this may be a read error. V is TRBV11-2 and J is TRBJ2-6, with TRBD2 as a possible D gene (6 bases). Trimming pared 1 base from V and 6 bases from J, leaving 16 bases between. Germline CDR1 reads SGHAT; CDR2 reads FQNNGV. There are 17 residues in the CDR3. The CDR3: CASSLGGGAAVANVLTF. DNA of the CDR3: TGTGCCAGCAGCTTAGGAGGCGGGGCTGCTGTGGCCAACGTCCTGACTTTC.

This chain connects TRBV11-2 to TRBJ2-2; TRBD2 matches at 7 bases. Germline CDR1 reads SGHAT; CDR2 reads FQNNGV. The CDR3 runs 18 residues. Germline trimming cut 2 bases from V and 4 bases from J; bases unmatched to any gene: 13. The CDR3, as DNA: TGTGCCAGCAGCTTATATTTTTATACTAGCGTGGTCACCGGGGAGCTGTTTTTT. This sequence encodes CASSLYFYTSVVTGELFF.

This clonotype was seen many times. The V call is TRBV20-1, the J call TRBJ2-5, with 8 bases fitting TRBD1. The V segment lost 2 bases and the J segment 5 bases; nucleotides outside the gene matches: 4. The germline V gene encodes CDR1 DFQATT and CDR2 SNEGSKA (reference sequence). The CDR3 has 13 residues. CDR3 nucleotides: TGCAGTGCTAGAACAGGGGGTCCTGAGACCCAGTACTTC. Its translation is CSARTGGPETQYF.

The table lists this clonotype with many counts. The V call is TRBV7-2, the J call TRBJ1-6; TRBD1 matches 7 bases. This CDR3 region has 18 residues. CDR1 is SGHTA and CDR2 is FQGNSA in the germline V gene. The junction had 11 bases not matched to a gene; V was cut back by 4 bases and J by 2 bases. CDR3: CASSSIVAGGPYNSPLHF. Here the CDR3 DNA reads TGTGCCAGCAGCTCCATTGTTGCAGGGGGACCCTATAATTCACCCCTCCACTTT.

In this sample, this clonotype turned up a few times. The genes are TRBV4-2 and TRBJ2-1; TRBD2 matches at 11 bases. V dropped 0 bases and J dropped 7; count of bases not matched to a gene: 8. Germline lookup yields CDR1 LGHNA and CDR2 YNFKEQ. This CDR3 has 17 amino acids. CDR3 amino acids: CASSQDEALAGDNEQFF. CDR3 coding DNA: TGTGCCAGCAGCCAAGATGAGGCACTAGCGGGAGATAATGAGCAGTTCTTC.

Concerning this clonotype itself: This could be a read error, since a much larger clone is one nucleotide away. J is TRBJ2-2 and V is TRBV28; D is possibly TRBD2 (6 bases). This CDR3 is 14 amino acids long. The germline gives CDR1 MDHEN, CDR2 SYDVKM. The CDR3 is CASSLKGVAGGLFF. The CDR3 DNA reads TGTGCCAGCAGTTTAAAAGGGGTGGCCGGGGGGCTGTTTTTT. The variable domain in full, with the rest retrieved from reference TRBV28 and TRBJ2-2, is DVKVTQSSRYLVKRTGEKVFLECVQDMDHENMFWYRQDPGLGLRLIYFSYDVKMKEKGDIPEGYSVSREKKERFSLILESASTNQTSMYLCASSLKGVAGGLFFGEGSRLTVL.

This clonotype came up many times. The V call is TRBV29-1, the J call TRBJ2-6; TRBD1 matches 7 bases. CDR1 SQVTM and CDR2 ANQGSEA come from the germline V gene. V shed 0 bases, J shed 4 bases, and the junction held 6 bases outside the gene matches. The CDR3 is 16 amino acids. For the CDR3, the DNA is TGCAGCGTTGAAGATACAGGGGTGGGGGGGGCCAACGTCCTGACTTTC. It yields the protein CSVEDTGVGGANVLTF. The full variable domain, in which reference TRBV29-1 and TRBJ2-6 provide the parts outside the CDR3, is SAVISQKPSRDICQRGTSLTIQCQVDSQVTMMFWYRQQPGQSLTLIATANQGSEATYESGFVIDKFPISRPNLTFSTLTVSNMSPEDSSIYLCSVEDTGVGGANVLTFGAGSRLTVL.

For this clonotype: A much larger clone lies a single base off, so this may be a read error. The chain's CDR3 is CASSEGSGSQTYEQYF. In DNA, the CDR3 is TGTGCCAGCAGCGAGGGGAGCGGGAGTCAGACCTACGAGCAGTACTTC. The chain combines TRBV9 with TRBJ2-7; TRBD2 agrees at 8 bases. This CDR3 region has 16 residues. Per the germline V gene, CDR1 is SGDLS and CDR2 is YYNGEE. V shed 3 bases, J shed 2 bases, and the junction held 10 bases outside the gene matches.

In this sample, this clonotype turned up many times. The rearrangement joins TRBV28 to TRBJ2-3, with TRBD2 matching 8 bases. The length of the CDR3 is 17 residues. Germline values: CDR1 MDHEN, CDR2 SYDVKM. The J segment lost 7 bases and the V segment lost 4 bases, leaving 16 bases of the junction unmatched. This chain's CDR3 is CASSYDLAGPTGYTQYF. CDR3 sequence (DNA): TGTGCCAGCAGTTACGATTTAGCGGGGCCGACAGGATATACGCAGTATTTT.

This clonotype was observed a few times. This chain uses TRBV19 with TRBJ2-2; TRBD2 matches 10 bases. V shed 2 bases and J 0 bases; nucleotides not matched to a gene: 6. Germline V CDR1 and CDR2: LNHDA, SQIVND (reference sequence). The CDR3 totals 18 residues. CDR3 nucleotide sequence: TGTGCCAGTAGTATACTGGGGACTAGCGTTTCGAACACCGGGGAGCTGTTTTTT. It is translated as CASSILGTSVSNTGELFF.

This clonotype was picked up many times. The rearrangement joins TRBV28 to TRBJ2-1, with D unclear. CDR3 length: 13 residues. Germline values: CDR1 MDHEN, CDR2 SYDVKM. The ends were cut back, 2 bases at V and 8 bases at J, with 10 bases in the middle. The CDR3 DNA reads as TGTGCCAGCAGTTTAAGTTCTGGGGATGAGCAGTTCTTC. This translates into CASSLSSGDEQFF. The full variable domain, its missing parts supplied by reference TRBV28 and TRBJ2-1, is DVKVTQSSRYLVKRTGEKVFLECVQDMDHENMFWYRQDPGLGLRLIYFSYDVKMKEKGDIPEGYSVSREKKERFSLILESASTNQTSMYLCASSLSSGDEQFFGPGTRLTVL.

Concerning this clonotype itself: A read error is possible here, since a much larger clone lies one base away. CDR3 DNA sequence: TGTGCCATCACCCCAGACGGCTCCTACGAGCAGTACTTC. It is translated as CAITPDGSYEQYF. The chain employs TRBV10-3 and TRBJ2-7; D uncertain. V gave up 7 bases and J gave up 0 bases, with 10 bases separating them. The CDR3 sequence is 13 residues long. CDR1 is ENHRY and CDR2 is SYGVKD in the germline V gene.

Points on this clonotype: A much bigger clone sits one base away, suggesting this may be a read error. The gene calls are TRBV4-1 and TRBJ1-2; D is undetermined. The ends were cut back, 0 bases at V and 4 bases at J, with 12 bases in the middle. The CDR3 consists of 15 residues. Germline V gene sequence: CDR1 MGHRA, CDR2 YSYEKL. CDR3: CASSQEKVGSYGYTF. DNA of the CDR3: TGCGCCAGCAGCCAAGAGAAGGTGGGGAGCTATGGCTACACCTTC.

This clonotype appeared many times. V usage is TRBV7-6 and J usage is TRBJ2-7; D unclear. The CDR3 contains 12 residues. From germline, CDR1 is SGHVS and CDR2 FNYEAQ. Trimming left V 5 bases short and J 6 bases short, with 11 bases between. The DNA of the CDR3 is TGTGCCAGCAGCCCGGTCACGCTCGAGCAGTACTTC. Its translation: CASSPVTLEQYF.

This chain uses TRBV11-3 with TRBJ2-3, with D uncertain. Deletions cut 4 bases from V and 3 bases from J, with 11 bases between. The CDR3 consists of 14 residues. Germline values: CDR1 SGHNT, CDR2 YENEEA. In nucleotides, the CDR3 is TGTGCCAGCAGCTCCTATGAGCCGACAGATACGCAGTATTTT. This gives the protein CASSSYEPTDTQYF.

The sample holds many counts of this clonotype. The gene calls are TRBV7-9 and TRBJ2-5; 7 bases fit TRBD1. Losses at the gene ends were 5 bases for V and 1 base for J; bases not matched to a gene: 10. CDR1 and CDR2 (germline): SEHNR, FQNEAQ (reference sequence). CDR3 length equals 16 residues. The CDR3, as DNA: TGTGCCAGCAGCGAAATGGGACAGAATCTCCAAGAGACCCAGTACTTC. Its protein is CASSEMGQNLQETQYF.